A selection of T cell receptor beta chains follows, all from one sample in a study of blood T cell repertoires in COVID-19. Assay used: immunoSEQ multiplex PCR; TCRdb lists only in-frame clones, some missing. Counted here are 150,000 to 200,000 clones, 88% occurring once; the ten biggest clones make up roughly 4.7%. Sequencing was carried out using peripheral blood. Receptor source: a human donor in a cohort sampled during active COVID-19. CDR3s include the opening cysteine and the closing phenylalanine or tryptophan. The D gene is left open where the match is weak. The size entry is marked missing in some rows and otherwise reads once, few, many or a size class.

abundance,v_gene,j_gene,d_gene,CDR3nt,CDR3aa
-,TRBV7-8,TRBJ2-3,TRBD1,TGTGCCAGCAGCCGAGTGGGACAGGCCCGCACAGATACGCAGTATTTT,CASSRVGQARTDTQYF
once,TRBV7-2,TRBJ2-7,-,TGTGCCAGCAGCTGGCCGGACAAGGGCTCCTACGAGCAGTACTTC,CASSWPDKGSYEQYF
-,TRBV24-1,TRBJ2-3,-,TGTGCCACCAGTGAGAGGGCGGCCTTCGGGGATACGCAGTATTTT,CATSERAAFGDTQYF
-,TRBV25-1,TRBJ1-4,TRBD1,TGTGCCAGCAGTGAGCTACAGGGGGGAAATGAAAAACTGTTTTTT,CASSELQGGNEKLFF
-,TRBV19,TRBJ1-5,-,TGTGCCAGTAGTATTAGACAGGAATATAGCAATCAGCCCCAGCATTTT,CASSIRQEYSNQPQHF
few,TRBV19,TRBJ2-1,TRBD1,TGTGCCAGTAGTATAGATCGTACAGGGGGCGGAAATCCCTACAATGAGCAGTTCTTC,CASSIDRTGGGNPYNEQFF
-,TRBV5-4,TRBJ1-2,TRBD1,TGTGCCAGGAGTCTAATTCGACAGGGGTCACTTAACTATGGCTACACCTTC,CARSLIRQGSLNYGYTF
-,TRBV10-3,TRBJ2-3,TRBD2,TGTGCCATCAGTGGGTCGCGGGAGCCAGATACGCAGTATTTT,CAISGSREPDTQYF
-,TRBV7-8,TRBJ2-3,-,TGTGCCAGCAGCTGGGCTGGGGGGACAGATACGCAGTATTTT,CASSWAGGTDTQYF
-,TRBV19,TRBJ2-7,TRBD2,TGTGCCAGTAGTATAGATCGAGGAGCGGGAGTCTCCGAGCAGTACTTC,CASSIDRGAGVSEQYF
-,TRBV25-1,TRBJ1-5,-,TGTGCCAGCAGTGAGGGCGGGTATCAGCCCCAGCATTTT,CASSEGGYQPQHF
-,TRBV28,TRBJ2-1,-,TGTGCCAGCAGTTCGACGGGTAGTAGCTCCTACAATGAGCAGTTCTTC,CASSSTGSSSYNEQFF
-,TRBV28,TRBJ2-3,TRBD2,TGTGCCAGCAGTCTAGCGGGACTTAGCACAGATACGCAGTATTTT,CASSLAGLSTDTQYF
once,TRBV15,TRBJ2-3,TRBD2,TGTGCCACCAGCAGGGGACTACTCGGACTTCGCACAGATACGCAGTATTTT,CATSRGLLGLRTDTQYF
-,TRBV19,TRBJ2-7,-,TGTGCCAGTAGTATAGAGGCATCCTACGAGCAGTACTTC,CASSIEASYEQYF
-,TRBV7-2,TRBJ2-3,-,TGTGCCAGCAGCTCCGGAATGACTAGCACAGATACGCAGTATTTT,CASSSGMTSTDTQYF
-,TRBV9,TRBJ2-7,-,TGTGCCAGCAGCGTAGCTCCGGCAGGGGCTCGCTACGAGCAGTACTTC,CASSVAPAGARYEQYF
-,TRBV6-5,TRBJ1-5,-,TGTGCCAGCACTCCAGGGCAAGACAAAGGGCCCCAGCATTTT,CASTPGQDKGPQHF
-,TRBV29-1,TRBJ1-1,-,TGCAGCATACGACAGACCTCGGAAGCTTTCTTT,CSIRQTSEAFF
-,TRBV18,TRBJ2-7,-,TGTGCCAGCTCACCACCGGGGGCCTCCTACGAGCAGTACTTC,CASSPPGASYEQYF
-,TRBV5-1,TRBJ2-4,TRBD1,TGCGCCAGCAGCCTAGGGACAGTGGTAGCCAAAAACATTCAGTACTTC,CASSLGTVVAKNIQYF
-,TRBV5-1,TRBJ2-1,TRBD2,TGCGCCAGCAGCCCTGGTGGGCTAAGCGGGAGTTTGAATGAGCAGTTCTTC,CASSPGGLSGSLNEQFF
-,TRBV29-1,TRBJ1-2,TRBD1,TGCAGCGTTTCCGGACAGGCGATAAGTCACTTC,CSVSGQAISHF
-,TRBV5-4,TRBJ2-3,-,TGTGCCAGCAGCTTGGTTGCAGGAATGGCCACAGATACGCAGTATTTT,CASSLVAGMATDTQYF
once,TRBV6-2/TRBV6-3,TRBJ1-2,-,TGTGCCAGCAGTTACTCTTCGGGGTCCGGCTACACCTTC,CASSYSSGSGYTF
-,TRBV27,TRBJ1-4,TRBD1,TGTGCCAGCAGGAGCCGGACAGGGGGCAGGGAAAAACTGTTTTTT,CASRSRTGGREKLFF
-,TRBV30,TRBJ2-1,-,TGTGCCTCACGTTTTGCGGGGCTAAGCTCCTACAATGAGCAGTTCTTC,CASRFAGLSSYNEQFF
-,TRBV6-2/TRBV6-3,TRBJ2-7,TRBD2,TGTGCCAGCAGCACTAGCGGCCACGAGCAGTACTTC,CASSTSGHEQYF
-,TRBV11-2,TRBJ1-1,-,TGTGCCAGCAGCTTAGAGAGGGAGACTGAAGCTTTCTTT,CASSLERETEAFF
-,TRBV7-9,TRBJ2-3,-,TGTGCCAGCAGCTTAGGGCGATTCGCGGGACGCTACGACACAGATACGCAGTATTTT,CASSLGRFAGRYDTDTQYF
-,TRBV7-2,TRBJ2-7,TRBD1,TGTGCCAGCAGCTTAGGACAGGGTCGAGGCGAGCAGTACTTC,CASSLGQGRGEQYF
-,TRBV4-1,TRBJ1-1,TRBD1,TGCGCCAGCAGCCACCCGGGACAGTATAACACTGAAGCTTTCTTT,CASSHPGQYNTEAFF
-,TRBV28,TRBJ2-7,-,TGTGCCAGCAGTTTAGCCAGTGTCGTTTACGAGCAGTACTTC,CASSLASVVYEQYF
once,TRBV5-1,TRBJ2-5,TRBD2,TGCGCCAGCAGCCTGGGACTAGCGGGTCAAGAGACCCAGTACTTC,CASSLGLAGQETQYF
-,TRBV18,TRBJ1-1,-,TGTGCCAGCTCTCATGGAGGAGAGGGCGGCACTGAAGCTTTCTTT,CASSHGGEGGTEAFF
-,TRBV6-5,TRBJ1-1,-,TGTGCCAGCAGTTACTCTCCGGGGGTGGGCACTGAAGCTTTCTTT,CASSYSPGVGTEAFF
-,TRBV27,TRBJ2-7,-,TGTGCCAGCAGTTTATGGGCAGGGGCCTACGAGCAGTACTTC,CASSLWAGAYEQYF
-,TRBV10-2,TRBJ2-7,-,TGCGCCAGCAGTGAGAAGCGACTCGAGCAGTACTTC,CASSEKRLEQYF
once,TRBV5-1,TRBJ2-1,-,TGCGCCAGCAGCCCCGGGAGCCAGAGGTCCTACAATGAGCAGTTCTTC,CASSPGSQRSYNEQFF
-,TRBV12-3/TRBV12-4,TRBJ2-7,-,TGTGCCAGCAGTTTAGCCCATAGCGGCCAGTACTTC,CASSLAHSGQYF